This TCR beta chain was observed in a study of a mutant IDH1 vaccine in newly diagnosed glioma. Whole-study context: Each patient was administered eight vaccinations, scheduled in weeks 1, 3, 5, 7, 11, 15, 19 and 23. Patients previously underwent radiotherapy, temozolomide, or both, and most underwent both. General observations from the study: Vaccination induced immune responses in 85% to 95% of patients. It seemed that pseudoprogression was not linked to changes in the top peripheral T cell clonotypes.

Germline CDR1 and CDR2: SGHAT and FQNNGV. CDR3 size: 14 residues. The germline V and J ends were trimmed by 0 bases and 6 bases, with 11 bases remaining between them. Repertoires were generated with immunoSEQ multiplex PCR, while TCRdb's copy carries only in-frame clones and drops some. Of more than 50,000 clones in the sample, 80% were seen once. As regards this clone: As yet, its antigen is unknown.

Sample time point: week 11, during vaccination. Vaccination comprised doses that each held 300 ug of mutant IDH1 20-mer peptide, plus topical imiquimod. This material consisted of PBMCs, taken from a glioma patient whose treatment included an IDH1 peptide vaccine. V is TRBV11-2 and J is TRBJ1-2; D is possibly TRBD1 (6 bases). This TCR derives from a man in his fifties with glioma. CDR3 nucleotide sequence: TGTGCCAGCAGCTTAGATCGAGCAGGGGATGGCTACACCTTC. It translates to CASSLDRAGDGYTF.